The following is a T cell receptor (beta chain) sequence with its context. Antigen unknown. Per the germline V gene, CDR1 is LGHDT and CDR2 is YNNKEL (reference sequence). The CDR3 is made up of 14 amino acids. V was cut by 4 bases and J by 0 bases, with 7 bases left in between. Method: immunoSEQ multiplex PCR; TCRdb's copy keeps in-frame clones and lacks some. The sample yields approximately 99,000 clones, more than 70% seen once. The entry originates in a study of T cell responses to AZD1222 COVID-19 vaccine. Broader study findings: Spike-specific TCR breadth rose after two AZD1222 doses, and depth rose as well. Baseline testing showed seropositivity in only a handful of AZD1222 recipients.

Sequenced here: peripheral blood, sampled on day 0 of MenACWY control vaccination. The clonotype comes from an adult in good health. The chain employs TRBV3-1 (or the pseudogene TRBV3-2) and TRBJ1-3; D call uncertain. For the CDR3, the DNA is TGTGCCAGCAGCCCCGTTTACTCTGGAAACACCATATATTTT. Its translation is CASSPVYSGNTIYF.